This T cell receptor beta chain was obtained from a study of blood T cells in healthy people across ages. General observations from the study: The study could not conclusively compare naive and antigen-experienced cells, given its unsorted PBMCs.

The use of a sample-barcoded 5' primer and a J-beta primer mix characterized a second PCR of about 7 to 12 cycles. TCRdb reanalysed the 5' RACE reads using MiXCR and keeps one entry per CDR3 protein. The repertoire holds around 1,500,000 distinct CDR3 sequences, with about 28% as singletons. A few counts support this clonotype. Its matching antigen is unknown. The germline V gene has CDR1 DFQATT and CDR2 SNEGSKA (reference sequence). Trimming left V 0 bases short and J 5 bases short, with 17 bases between. CDR3 length: 15 amino acids. The rearrangement links TRBV20-1 to TRBJ2-7; maybe TRBD1 (5 bases). Source material: blood. The source is a woman between 25 and 40 years old in good health. The CDR3 sequence: CSARDGSGSRDEQYF. The CDR3 DNA is TGCAGTGCTAGAGATGGTTCAGGGTCCCGCGACGAGCAGTACTTC.